This T cell receptor beta chain was identified during a study of response to subunit inactivated influenza vaccine. This clonotype was detected only once. Germline V lookup: CDR1 SGHTA, CDR2 FQGNSA. The CDR3 is made up of 17 amino acids. V gave up 1 base and J gave up 0 bases; unmatched junction bases: 8. One entry per CDR3 protein, called by TCRdb with MiXCR from the RT-PCR reads. The table lists about 570,000 distinct CDR3 sequences, 11% of them singletons. The sample was also reused in another study, on T cells expressing NK-cell markers. As reported in that work: TCR beta cDNA was made by 5'RACE template switching with UMIs. Of eight sequenced donors, seven were HCMV-seropositive and one HCMV-seronegative.

This sequence was found in a man in his forties or fifties who received an inactivated influenza vaccine. The material sequenced was PBMCs from blood, taken on the day of vaccination. The rearrangement joins TRBV7-2 to TRBJ2-7; 8 nucleotides line up with TRBD2. CDR3 in amino acids: CASSLGLATMHSYEQYF. CDR3 nucleotide sequence: TGTGCCAGCAGCTTAGGACTAGCGACCATGCACTCCTACGAGCAGTACTTC.